This is a list of T cell receptor beta chains from one sample in a study of T cells in Graves' hyperthyroidism and ophthalmopathy. TCRdb reanalysed the multiplex PCR reads using MiXCR and keeps one entry per CDR3 protein. The profile shows about 270,000 distinct CDR3 sequences, about 20% of them singletons. Source material: blood. The receptors come from a man aged 25-45 years with Graves' ophthalmopathy. Both conserved end residues are part of each CDR3. A D gene is named only where the DNA matches it firmly. The listing skips clone size in some rows; elsewhere it reads once, few, many or a size class.

J gene: TRBJ2-1; clone size: few; V gene: TRBV7-2; CDR3 length: 15; D gene: -; CDR3 protein: CASSLVVGVYSEQFF; CDR3 DNA: TGTGCCAGCAGCTTAGTGGTTGGGGTTTACAGTGAGCAGTTCTTC
J gene: TRBJ1-6; clone size: -; V gene: TRBV27; CDR3 length: 14; D gene: -; CDR3 protein: CASSFSRVNSPLHF; CDR3 DNA: TGTGCCAGCAGTTTTTCACGCGTTAATTCACCCCTCCACTTT
J gene: TRBJ1-2; clone size: -; V gene: TRBV6-1; CDR3 length: 14; D gene: TRBD1; CDR3 protein: CASRPLGQGYGYTF; CDR3 DNA: TGTGCCAGCAGACCTTTGGGACAGGGCTATGGCTACACCTTC
J gene: TRBJ2-2; clone size: -; V gene: TRBV10-3; CDR3 length: 15; D gene: TRBD2; CDR3 protein: CAIRGLAEDTGELFF; CDR3 DNA: TGTGCCATCAGAGGACTAGCGGAGGACACCGGGGAGCTGTTTTTT
J gene: TRBJ2-5; clone size: many; V gene: TRBV11-2; CDR3 length: 15; D gene: -; CDR3 protein: CASRAVGGNRETQYF; CDR3 DNA: TGTGCCAGCAGGGCCGTTGGGGGGAATAGAGAGACCCAGTACTTC
J gene: TRBJ2-1; clone size: few; V gene: TRBV12-5; CDR3 length: 17; D gene: -; CDR3 protein: CASGLFHTSTSYNEQFF; CDR3 DNA: TGTGCTAGTGGTTTGTTCCACACTTCTACCTCCTACAATGAGCAGTTCTTC
J gene: TRBJ1-1; clone size: few; V gene: TRBV19; CDR3 length: 15; D gene: -; CDR3 protein: CASSLEGLGDTEAFF; CDR3 DNA: TGTGCCAGTAGTTTGGAAGGACTTGGAGACACTGAAGCTTTCTTT
J gene: TRBJ2-3; clone size: -; V gene: TRBV27; CDR3 length: 13; D gene: TRBD1; CDR3 protein: CASGTASTDTQYF; CDR3 DNA: TGTGCCAGCGGGACAGCTAGCACAGATACGCAGTATTTT
J gene: TRBJ2-7; clone size: -; V gene: TRBV27; CDR3 length: 14; D gene: TRBD2; CDR3 protein: CASRLAVNSYEQYF; CDR3 DNA: TGTGCCAGCCGACTAGCGGTCAACTCCTACGAGCAGTACTTC
J gene: TRBJ2-3; clone size: few; V gene: TRBV29-1; CDR3 length: 15; D gene: TRBD2; CDR3 protein: CSAPARAGSTDTQYF; CDR3 DNA: TGCAGCGCCCCGGCGAGAGCGGGGAGCACAGATACGCAGTATTTT
J gene: TRBJ1-4; clone size: few; V gene: TRBV28; CDR3 length: 14; D gene: -; CDR3 protein: CASSITGGGEKLFF; CDR3 DNA: TGTGCCAGCAGTATAACTGGGGGGGGTGAAAAACTGTTTTTT
J gene: TRBJ1-1; clone size: many; V gene: TRBV5-1; CDR3 length: 13; D gene: -; CDR3 protein: CASRTGANTEAFF; CDR3 DNA: TGCGCCAGCAGGACCGGGGCGAACACTGAAGCTTTCTTT
J gene: TRBJ1-1; clone size: -; V gene: TRBV29-1; CDR3 length: 12; D gene: -; CDR3 protein: CSVSHLNTEAFF; CDR3 DNA: TGCAGCGTTTCACACTTGAACACTGAAGCTTTCTTT
J gene: TRBJ2-1; clone size: few; V gene: TRBV28; CDR3 length: 15; D gene: TRBD2; CDR3 protein: CASSRTSIAYNEQFF; CDR3 DNA: TGTGCCAGCAGTCGGACTAGTATCGCCTACAATGAGCAGTTCTTC
J gene: TRBJ2-1; clone size: -; V gene: TRBV13; CDR3 length: 11; D gene: -; CDR3 protein: CASSLVGKQFF; CDR3 DNA: TGTGCCAGCAGCTTAGTAGGAAAGCAGTTCTTC
J gene: TRBJ2-6; clone size: many; V gene: TRBV6-1; CDR3 length: 14; D gene: -; CDR3 protein: CASSEGFGANVLTF; CDR3 DNA: TGTGCCAGCAGTGAAGGGTTTGGGGCCAACGTCCTGACTTTC
J gene: TRBJ1-2; clone size: once; V gene: TRBV30; CDR3 length: 12; D gene: TRBD1; CDR3 protein: CAWSLTGVGYTF; CDR3 DNA: TGTGCCTGGAGTTTGACAGGGGTGGGCTACACCTTC
J gene: TRBJ1-6; clone size: few; V gene: TRBV15; CDR3 length: 14; D gene: -; CDR3 protein: CATSRRGGNSPLHF; CDR3 DNA: TGTGCCACCAGCAGACGGGGGGGGAATTCACCCCTCCACTTT
J gene: TRBJ1-2; clone size: -; V gene: TRBV29-1; CDR3 length: 16; D gene: TRBD1; CDR3 protein: CSVGTDRVTTNYGYTF; CDR3 DNA: TGCAGCGTGGGGACGGACAGGGTTACAACTAACTATGGCTACACCTTC
J gene: TRBJ2-7; clone size: -; V gene: TRBV12-3/TRBV12-4; CDR3 length: 15; D gene: TRBD2; CDR3 protein: CASSSSGRSSYEQYF; CDR3 DNA: TGTGCCAGCAGTTCTAGCGGGAGGAGCTCCTACGAGCAGTACTTC
J gene: TRBJ1-6; clone size: once; V gene: TRBV25-1; CDR3 length: 13; D gene: TRBD1; CDR3 protein: CASRGQGRSPLHF; CDR3 DNA: TGTGCCAGCAGAGGACAGGGTCGGTCACCCCTCCACTTT
J gene: TRBJ1-5; clone size: many; V gene: TRBV3-1; CDR3 length: 12; D gene: TRBD1; CDR3 protein: CASGTGGQPQHF; CDR3 DNA: TGTGCCAGTGGGACAGGGGGTCAGCCCCAGCATTTT
J gene: TRBJ2-5; clone size: many; V gene: TRBV20-1; CDR3 length: 14; D gene: TRBD1; CDR3 protein: CSARFGTEGQTQYF; CDR3 DNA: TGCAGTGCTAGGTTCGGGACAGAAGGGCAGACCCAGTACTTC
J gene: TRBJ2-1; clone size: many; V gene: TRBV11-2; CDR3 length: 15; D gene: -; CDR3 protein: CASSLGPNTNNEQFF; CDR3 DNA: TGTGCCAGCAGCTTAGGACCTAATACAAACAATGAGCAGTTCTTC
J gene: TRBJ2-1; clone size: few; V gene: TRBV19; CDR3 length: 16; D gene: -; CDR3 protein: CASSISGVALRDEQFF; CDR3 DNA: TGTGCCAGTAGTATTAGCGGAGTCGCCCTTAGGGATGAGCAGTTCTTC
J gene: TRBJ1-4; clone size: many; V gene: TRBV3-1; CDR3 length: 15; D gene: TRBD1; CDR3 protein: CASSQHRTGGAVLFF; CDR3 DNA: TGTGCCAGCAGCCAACATCGGACAGGGGGCGCGGTACTGTTTTTT
J gene: TRBJ1-1; clone size: many; V gene: TRBV20-1; CDR3 length: 17; D gene: TRBD1; CDR3 protein: CSARGRGKLTGTAEAFF; CDR3 DNA: TGCAGTGCTAGAGGAAGGGGGAAATTGACAGGGACGGCTGAAGCTTTCTTT
J gene: TRBJ2-1; clone size: few; V gene: TRBV7-9; CDR3 length: 14; D gene: -; CDR3 protein: CASSLAIGYNEQFF; CDR3 DNA: TGTGCCAGCAGCTTAGCGATCGGGTACAATGAGCAGTTCTTC
J gene: TRBJ1-2; clone size: -; V gene: TRBV2; CDR3 length: 14; D gene: -; CDR3 protein: CASSEVGESYGYTF; CDR3 DNA: TGTGCCAGCAGTGAGGTGGGGGAGAGCTATGGCTACACCTTC
J gene: TRBJ2-3; clone size: many; V gene: TRBV20-1; CDR3 length: 15; D gene: -; CDR3 protein: CSARDLAHPPDTQYF; CDR3 DNA: TGCAGTGCTAGAGATCTGGCGCACCCCCCAGATACGCAGTATTTT
J gene: TRBJ2-1; clone size: few; V gene: TRBV27; CDR3 length: 15; D gene: -; CDR3 protein: CASSLNREIWDEQFF; CDR3 DNA: TGTGCCAGCAGCCTAAACAGGGAGATTTGGGATGAGCAGTTCTTC
J gene: TRBJ2-4; clone size: many; V gene: TRBV11-1; CDR3 length: 17; D gene: TRBD1; CDR3 protein: CASSSHSEQGATDIQYF; CDR3 DNA: TGTGCCAGCAGCTCCCATTCCGAACAGGGGGCGACGGACATTCAGTACTTC
J gene: TRBJ2-1; clone size: few; V gene: TRBV7-8; CDR3 length: 19; D gene: TRBD2; CDR3 protein: CASSLPQRTSGGSYNEQFF; CDR3 DNA: TGTGCCAGCAGCTTACCCCAACGGACTAGCGGAGGCTCCTACAATGAGCAGTTCTTC
J gene: TRBJ1-5; clone size: few; V gene: TRBV2; CDR3 length: 14; D gene: TRBD1; CDR3 protein: CASIRDRGEQPQHF; CDR3 DNA: TGTGCCAGCATTCGGGACAGGGGAGAACAGCCCCAGCATTTT
J gene: TRBJ1-2; clone size: many; V gene: TRBV3-1; CDR3 length: 13; D gene: -; CDR3 protein: CASSQDVNYGYTF; CDR3 DNA: TGTGCCAGCAGCCAAGACGTTAACTATGGCTACACCTTC
J gene: TRBJ2-7; clone size: -; V gene: TRBV5-5; CDR3 length: 15; D gene: TRBD2; CDR3 protein: CASSGGTSGRLEQYF; CDR3 DNA: TGTGCCAGCAGCGGCGGGACTAGCGGGAGACTTGAGCAGTACTTC
J gene: TRBJ2-2; clone size: -; V gene: TRBV20-1; CDR3 length: 14; D gene: TRBD2; CDR3 protein: CSASREVDTGELFF; CDR3 DNA: TGCAGTGCTAGCCGGGAGGTCGACACCGGGGAGCTGTTTTTT
J gene: TRBJ1-1; clone size: few; V gene: TRBV9; CDR3 length: 14; D gene: -; CDR3 protein: CASSPYSWNTEAFF; CDR3 DNA: TGTGCCAGCAGCCCCTATAGTTGGAACACTGAAGCTTTCTTT
J gene: TRBJ2-2; clone size: -; V gene: TRBV24-1; CDR3 length: 14; D gene: TRBD2; CDR3 protein: CATSDPSGSGELFF; CDR3 DNA: TGTGCCACCAGTGACCCAAGCGGGAGCGGGGAGCTGTTTTTT
J gene: TRBJ2-4; clone size: few; V gene: TRBV11-2; CDR3 length: 16; D gene: TRBD2; CDR3 protein: CASREGRERTKNIQYF; CDR3 DNA: TGTGCCAGCAGGGAGGGGAGGGAGAGAACCAAAAACATTCAGTACTTC